This TCR beta chain emerged from a study of PD-L1 blockade in urothelial cancer. Study background: In about 2014, patients got going on atezolizumab, taking 1,200 mg intravenously every 3 weeks.

The CDR3 covers 17 residues. The V segment lost 1 base and the J segment 9 bases; nucleotides outside the gene matches: 17. Germline CDR1 is SGHVS and CDR2 is FNYEAQ. Time point here: pretreatment peripheral blood. It was locally advanced or metastatic urothelial carcinoma that patients had. Pretreatment and on-treatment blood mononuclear cell samples were taken, totaling between 1 and 8 time points per patient. Comment on this clone: What it binds is not known.

Study conclusions and caveats: Below-median pretreatment blood TCR clonality was associated with improved progression-free and overall survival.

Profiled with immunoSEQ multiplex PCR; TCRdb holds only in-frame clones, not every one. The sample consists of some 120,000 clones, approximately 88% of them appearing once. V and J are TRBV7-6 and TRBJ2-7; TRBD2 agrees at 8 bases. This sequence originates from a man aged 45-65 years with urothelial cancer. The source was PBMCs, collected around atezolizumab (anti-PD-L1) treatment. CDR3 in DNA: TGTGCCAGCAGCTTAGGCCCGGAGCGGGAGAGAACCCACGGGCAGTACTTC. Its protein product is CASSLGPERERTHGQYF.